The 20 T cell receptor beta chains given below trace back to one sample, sequenced in a study of response to subunit inactivated influenza vaccine. TCRdb redid the calling of the RT-PCR reads with MiXCR, one entry per CDR3 protein. The profile covers around 150,000 distinct CDR3 sequences, with roughly a tenth appearing a single time and 9.5% to 15% taken by the ten largest. This specimen consisted of non-naive T cells sorted from PBMCs, obtained roughly 6 weeks after vaccination. These receptors came from a man between 50 and 59 years old who received an inactivated influenza vaccine.

The gene calls are TRBV4-3 and TRBJ1-6; D perhaps matches TRBD1 (6 bases). The CDR3 length is 15 residues. The V and J ends lost 4 bases and 5 bases respectively, with 12 bases between them. Germline lookup yields CDR1 LGHNA and CDR2 YSLEER. The CDR3 protein is CASSPRQEHNSPLHF. CDR3 sequence (DNA): TGCGCCAGCAGCCCCCGACAGGAACATAATTCACCCCTCCACTTT.

This clonotype has a count of ten or more. This chain links TRBV7-9 with TRBJ1-1, with TRBD1 matching 8 bases. The CDR3 runs 17 residues. The V gene's germline CDR1 is SEHNR and CDR2 FQNEAQ (reference sequence). After removal of 1 base from V and 4 bases from J, the junction contained 11 bases not matched to a gene. In DNA, the CDR3 is TGTGCCAGCAGCTTAGGCAGGGGGCGCCCTGGGTTCACTGAAGCTTTCTTT. Residues: CASSLGRGRPGFTEAFF.

CDR3 in DNA: TGTGCCCCCCCGGGAGGCAGGGGGACCTCTCCCTATGGCTACACCTTC. Amino acids: CAPPGGRGTSPYGYTF. The chain joins TRBV6-2 or TRBV6-3 to TRBJ1-2, with 7 bases fitting TRBD1. The V gene's germline CDR1 is MNHEY and CDR2 SVGEGT. There are 16 residues in the CDR3. Unmatched junction bases numbered 19, after V lost 11 bases and J lost 4 bases.

J is TRBJ2-1 and V is TRBV27, with 14 positions matching TRBD2. The V gene's germline CDR1 is MNHEY and CDR2 SMNVEV (reference sequence). The CDR3 consists of 20 residues. The V segment lost 4 bases and the J segment 9 bases; nucleotides outside the gene matches: 20. The CDR3 nucleotides read TGTGCCAGCAGTTCCCAGGCCTCCTCCTCGGGACTAGCGGGAGTAGGTGAGCAGTTCTTC. This codes for CASSSQASSSGLAGVGEQFF.

This clonotype was recorded many times. The chain joins TRBV6-5 to TRBJ2-1; 8 nucleotides line up with TRBD1. The junction had 5 bases not matched to a gene; V was cut back by 4 bases and J by 3 bases. This CDR3 region has 15 residues. CDR1 MNHEY and CDR2 SVGAGI come from the germline V gene. DNA of the CDR3: TGTGCCAGCAGTTTAGGACAGGGAGGCTACAATGAGCAGTTCTTC. As protein: CASSLGQGGYNEQFF.

The genes are TRBV5-1 and TRBJ2-1; 14 bases fit TRBD2. Germline V gives CDR1 SGHRS, CDR2 YFSETQ. The CDR3 totals 16 residues. The ends lost 3 bases at V and 6 bases at J; junction bases unmatched: 5. Here the CDR3 reads CASSSSGLAGVNEQFF. The DNA of the CDR3 is TGCGCCAGCAGCTCGTCGGGACTAGCGGGAGTCAATGAGCAGTTCTTC. The full variable domain, in which reference TRBV5-1 and TRBJ2-1 provide the parts outside the CDR3, is KAGVTQTPRYLIKTRGQQVTLSCSPISGHRSVSWYQQTPGQGLQFLFEYFSETQRNKGNFPGRFSGRQFSNSRSEMNVSTLELGDSALYLCASSSSGLAGVNEQFFGPGTRLTVL.

This clonotype was detected only a few times. The chain employs TRBV2 and TRBJ1-5; D not resolved. CDR1 SNHLY and CDR2 FYNNEI come from the germline V gene. V was pared by 7 bases and J by 1 base, with 11 bases between. The CDR3 contains 14 residues. CDR3 DNA sequence: TGTGCCAGCACACGTACAGAAAGCAATCAGCCCCAGCATTTT. This gives the protein CASTRTESNQPQHF.

The V gene is TRBV3-1, the J gene TRBJ1-2, with D uncertain. V was cut by 1 base and J by 4 bases, with 7 bases left in between. Germline V gives CDR1 LGHDT, CDR2 YNNKEL (reference sequence). This CDR3 has 13 residues. For the CDR3, the DNA is TGTGCCAGCAGCCAAGCGGGTCCCTATGGCTACACCTTC. Its translation is CASSQAGPYGYTF. Complete variable domain (other parts from reference TRBV3-1 and TRBJ1-2): DTAVSQTPKYLVTQMGNDKSIKCEQNLGHDTMYWYKQDSKKFLKIMFSYNNKELIINETVPNRFSPKSPDKAHLNLHINSLELGDSAVYFCASSQAGPYGYTFGSGTRLTVV.

This clonotype was counted between two and nine times. The chain links TRBV13 to TRBJ1-3; D unresolved. Germline-derived CDR1 and CDR2 are PRHDT and FYEKMQ (reference sequence). With 4 bases removed from V and 2 bases from J, the gap between germline ends came to 12 bases. This CDR3 comprises 15 residues. CDR3 bases: TGTGCCAGCAGCTCAACCACAAATCCTGGAAACACCATATATTTT. Its protein is CASSSTTNPGNTIYF.

V is TRBV10-3 and J is TRBJ2-1, with 16 nucleotides matching TRBD2. The length of the CDR3 is 16 residues. J lost 10 bases, V lost 0 bases, and 3 bases had no gene match. CDR1 ENHRY and CDR2 SYGVKD come from the germline V gene. As DNA, the CDR3 is TGTGCCATCAGTGAGTCGGGACTAGCGGGGGGGCTCGAGCAGTTCTTC. It specifies CAISESGLAGGLEQFF.

The chain recombines TRBV2 with TRBJ2-7; D ambiguous. V was cut by 7 bases and J by 12 bases, with 16 bases left in between. The CDR3 is 11 amino acids. From germline, CDR1 is SNHLY and CDR2 FYNNEI. The CDR3 sequence: CASKDPGSGYF. The CDR3 DNA reads as TGTGCCAGCAAGGACCCCGGTTCGGGGTACTTC.

The sample holds a few counts of this clonotype. The CDR3, as DNA: TGTGCCAGCAGTTCGACAGTCACCTATGGCTACACCTTC. Translating it yields CASSSTVTYGYTF. The rearrangement uses TRBV27 and TRBJ1-2; possible D gene TRBD1, 5 bases. Looked up from germline, CDR1 is MNHEY and CDR2 is SMNVEV (reference sequence). With 4 bases removed from V and 4 bases from J, the gap between germline ends came to 10 bases. This CDR3 is 13 amino acids long.

This clonotype has just a few counts. The chain links TRBV14 to TRBJ2-1; no clear D. The CDR3 sequence is 12 residues long. Trimming took off 5 bases at V and 6 bases at J, with 8 bases between the two ends. From germline, CDR1 is SGHDN and CDR2 FVKESK. The CDR3 here is CASSAFRNEQFF. The CDR3 DNA sequence: TGTGCCAGCAGCGCGTTCCGCAATGAGCAGTTCTTC.

This clonotype was observed a few times. The rearrangement links TRBV27 to TRBJ2-7; 7 bases are a match to TRBD1. Germline V CDR1 and CDR2: MNHEY, SMNVEV (reference sequence). Trimming at V came to 5 bases and at J to 7 bases, leaving 11 bases not matched to a gene. The CDR3 contains 14 residues. The CDR3: CASSPSTGTVEQYF. The DNA for the CDR3 is TGTGCCAGCAGTCCTTCAACGGGGACAGTGGAGCAGTACTTC.

The chain uses TRBV27 and TRBJ1-6, with D unresolved. The CDR3 extends over 17 amino acids. The germline gives CDR1 MNHEY, CDR2 SMNVEV (reference sequence). V lost 3 bases, J lost 1 base, and 13 bases lay in between. CDR3 nucleotides: TGTGCCAGCAGTTTTTCCTGGGCGGGGTCCTATAATTCACCCCTCCACTTT. It is translated as CASSFSWAGSYNSPLHF.

This clonotype came up a few times. The gene calls are TRBV29-1 and TRBJ1-5; 9 nucleotides align to TRBD1. This CDR3 contains 13 residues. CDR1 is SQVTM and CDR2 is ANQGSEA in the germline V gene. V shed 6 bases, J shed 3 bases, and the junction held 3 bases outside the gene matches. This chain's CDR3 is CSVGTGFNQPQHF. CDR3 DNA sequence: TGCAGCGTAGGGACAGGGTTCAATCAGCCCCAGCATTTT.

This clonotype was recorded many times. The V and J genes are TRBV20-1 and TRBJ2-3, with D perhaps matching TRBD2 (5 bases). The CDR3 consists of 13 residues. Trimming pared 3 bases from V and 4 bases from J, leaving 11 bases between. The V gene's germline CDR1 is DFQATT and CDR2 SNEGSKA (reference sequence). The CDR3 nucleotides are TGCAGTGCTAGCCTGGCTAGCCCAGATACGCAGTATTTT. It yields the protein CSASLASPDTQYF.

This clonotype was observed a few times. The V gene is TRBV20-1, the J gene TRBJ2-1, with no clear D. From germline, CDR1 is DFQATT and CDR2 SNEGSKA (reference sequence). The CDR3 totals 12 residues. The V gene lost 3 bases and the J gene lost 3 bases, with 6 bases spanning the gap. CDR3 DNA sequence: TGCAGTGCTAGTATCCTCTACAATGAGCAGTTCTTC. The encoded protein is CSASILYNEQFF.

In this sample, this clonotype turned up many times. As DNA, the CDR3 is TGTGCCAGCAGGCGAGGCACGGTAAGAGAGCAGTTCTTC. Residues: CASRRGTVREQFF. V gene TRBV12-3 or TRBV12-4 combines with J gene TRBJ2-1; no clear D. Trimming left V 6 bases short and J 10 bases short, with 16 bases between. This CDR3 has 13 residues.

This clonotype was seen a handful of times. This chain joins TRBV28 and TRBJ2-7; D not certain. Germline V gene data show CDR1 as MDHEN and CDR2 as SYDVKM. This CDR3 is 12 amino acids long. V was cut by 8 bases and J by 7 bases, with 15 bases left in between. CDR3 in DNA: TGTGCCAGCCGCCTACAAACCGGAGAGCAGTACTTC. Protein: CASRLQTGEQYF.